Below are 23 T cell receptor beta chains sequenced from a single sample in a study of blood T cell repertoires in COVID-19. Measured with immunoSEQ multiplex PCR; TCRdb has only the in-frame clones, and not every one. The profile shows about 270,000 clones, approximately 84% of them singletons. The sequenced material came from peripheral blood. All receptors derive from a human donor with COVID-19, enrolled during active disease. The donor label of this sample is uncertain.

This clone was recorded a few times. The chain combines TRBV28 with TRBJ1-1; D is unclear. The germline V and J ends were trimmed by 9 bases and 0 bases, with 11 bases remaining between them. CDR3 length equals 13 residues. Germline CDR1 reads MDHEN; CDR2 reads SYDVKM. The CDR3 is CASRIGMNTEAFF. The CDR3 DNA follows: TGTGCCAGTCGTATCGGGATGAACACTGAAGCTTTCTTT. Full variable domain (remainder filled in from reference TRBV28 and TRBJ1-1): DVKVTQSSRYLVKRTGEKVFLECVQDMDHENMFWYRQDPGLGLRLIYFSYDVKMKEKGDIPEGYSVSREKKERFSLILESASTNQTSMYLCASRIGMNTEAFFGQGTRLTVV.

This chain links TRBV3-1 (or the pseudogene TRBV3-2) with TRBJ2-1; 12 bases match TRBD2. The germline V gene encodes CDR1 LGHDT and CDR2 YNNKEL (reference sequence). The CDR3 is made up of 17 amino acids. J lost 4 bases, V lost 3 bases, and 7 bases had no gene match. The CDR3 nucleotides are TGTGCCAGCAGCCAGGCTCTACTAGCGGGAGGTTACAATGAGCAGTTCTTC. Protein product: CASSQALLAGGYNEQFF.

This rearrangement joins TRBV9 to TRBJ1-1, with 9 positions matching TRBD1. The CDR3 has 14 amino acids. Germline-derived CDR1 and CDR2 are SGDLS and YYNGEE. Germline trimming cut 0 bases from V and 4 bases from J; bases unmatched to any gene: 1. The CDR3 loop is CASSVVGQGTEAFF. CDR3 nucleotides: TGTGCCAGCAGCGTAGTGGGACAGGGCACTGAAGCTTTCTTT.

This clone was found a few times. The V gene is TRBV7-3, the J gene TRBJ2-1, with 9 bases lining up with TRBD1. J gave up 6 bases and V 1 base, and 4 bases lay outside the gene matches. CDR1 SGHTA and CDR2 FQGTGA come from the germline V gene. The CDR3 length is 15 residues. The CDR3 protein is CASSLKGTGFNEQFF. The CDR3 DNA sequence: TGTGCCAGCAGCTTAAAAGGGACAGGGTTCAATGAGCAGTTCTTC.

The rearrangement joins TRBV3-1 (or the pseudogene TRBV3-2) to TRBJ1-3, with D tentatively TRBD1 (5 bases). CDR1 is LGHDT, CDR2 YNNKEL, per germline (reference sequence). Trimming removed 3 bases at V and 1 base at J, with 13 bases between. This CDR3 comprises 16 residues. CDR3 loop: CASSHNSDRSGNTIYF. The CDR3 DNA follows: TGTGCCAGCAGCCACAACTCTGACAGATCTGGAAACACCATATATTTT.

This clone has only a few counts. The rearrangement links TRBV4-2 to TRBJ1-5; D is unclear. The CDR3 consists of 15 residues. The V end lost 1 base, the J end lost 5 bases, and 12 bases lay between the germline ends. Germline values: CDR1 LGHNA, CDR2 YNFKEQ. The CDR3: CASSQAGGRDQPQHF. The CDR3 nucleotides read TGTGCCAGCAGCCAAGCAGGTGGCCGAGATCAGCCCCAGCATTTT.

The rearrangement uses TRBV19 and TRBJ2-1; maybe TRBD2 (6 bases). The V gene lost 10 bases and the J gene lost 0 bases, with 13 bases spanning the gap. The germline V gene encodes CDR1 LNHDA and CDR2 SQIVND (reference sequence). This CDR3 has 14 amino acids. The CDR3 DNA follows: TGTGCCACCGGGGTAGCGGCCTCCTACAATGAGCAGTTCTTC. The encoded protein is CATGVAASYNEQFF. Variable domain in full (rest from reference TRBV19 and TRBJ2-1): DGGITQSPKYLFRKEGQNVTLSCEQNLNHDAMYWYRQDPGQGLRLIYYSQIVNDFQKGDIAEGYSVSREKKESFPLTVTSAQKNPTAFYLCATGVAASYNEQFFGPGTRLTVL.

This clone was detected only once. CDR3 DNA sequence: TGCAGCGGGGACTTGGCGCTTGAGCAGTTCTTC. Protein product: CSGDLALEQFF. J is TRBJ2-1 and V is TRBV29-1, with D perhaps TRBD2 (6 bases). The CDR3 is 11 amino acids. Germline CDR1 is SQVTM and CDR2 is ANQGSEA. The V gene lost 7 bases and the J gene lost 9 bases, with 13 bases spanning the gap.

The CDR3 coding sequence is TGTGCCAGCAGCTTGGGCGGACTAGCGGGAGACCCTGAGCAGTTCTTC. It codes for CASSLGGLAGDPEQFF. The chain uses TRBV11-2 and TRBJ2-1, with TRBD2 matching 13 bases. The CDR3 covers 16 residues. With 3 bases clipped from V and 9 bases from J, the junction kept 8 bases outside the gene matches. Germline V gene data show CDR1 as SGHAT and CDR2 as FQNNGV.

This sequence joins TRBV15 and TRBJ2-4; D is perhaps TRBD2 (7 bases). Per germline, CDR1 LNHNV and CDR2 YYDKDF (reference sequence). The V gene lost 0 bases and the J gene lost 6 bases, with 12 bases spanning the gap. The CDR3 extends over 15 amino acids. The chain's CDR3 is CATSRDPGEGNIQYF. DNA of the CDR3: TGTGCCACCAGCAGAGATCCAGGGGAGGGAAACATTCAGTACTTC.

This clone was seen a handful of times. CDR3 bases: TGTGCCAGCAGCGAAATCGGGACTTCAACGGGGGAGACCCAGTACTTC. It encodes CASSEIGTSTGETQYF. V gene TRBV9 combines with J gene TRBJ2-5, with D maybe TRBD2 (6 bases). V was clipped by 3 bases and J by 5 bases, with 20 bases between them. CDR1 SGDLS and CDR2 YYNGEE come from the germline V gene. The CDR3 consists of 16 residues.

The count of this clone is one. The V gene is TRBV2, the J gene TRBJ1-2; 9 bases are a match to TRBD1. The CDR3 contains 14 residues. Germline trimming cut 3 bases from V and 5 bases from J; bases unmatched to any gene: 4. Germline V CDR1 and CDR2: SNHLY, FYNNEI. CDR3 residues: CASSDIGTGYGYTF. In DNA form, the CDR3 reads TGTGCCAGCAGTGATATCGGGACAGGGTATGGCTACACCTTC.

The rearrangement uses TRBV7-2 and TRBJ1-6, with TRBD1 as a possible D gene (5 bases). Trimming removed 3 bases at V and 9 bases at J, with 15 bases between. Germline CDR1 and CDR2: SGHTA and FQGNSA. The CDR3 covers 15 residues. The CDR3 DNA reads TGTGCCAGCAGCTTGTCCGAAGGGGCTGTTTCACCCCTCCACTTT. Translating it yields CASSLSEGAVSPLHF.

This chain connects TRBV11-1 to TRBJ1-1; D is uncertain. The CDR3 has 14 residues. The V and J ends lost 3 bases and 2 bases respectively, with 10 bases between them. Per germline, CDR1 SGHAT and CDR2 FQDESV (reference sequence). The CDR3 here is CASSFSVRNTEAFF. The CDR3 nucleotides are TGTGCCAGCAGCTTCTCGGTTCGTAACACTGAAGCTTTCTTT.

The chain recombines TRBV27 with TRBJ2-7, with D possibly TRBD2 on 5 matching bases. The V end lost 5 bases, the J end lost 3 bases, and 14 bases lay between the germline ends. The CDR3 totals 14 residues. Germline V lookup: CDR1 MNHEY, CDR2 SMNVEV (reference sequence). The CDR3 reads CASSIRPGNYEQYF. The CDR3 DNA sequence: TGTGCCAGCAGTATCCGCCCCGGGAACTACGAGCAGTACTTC.

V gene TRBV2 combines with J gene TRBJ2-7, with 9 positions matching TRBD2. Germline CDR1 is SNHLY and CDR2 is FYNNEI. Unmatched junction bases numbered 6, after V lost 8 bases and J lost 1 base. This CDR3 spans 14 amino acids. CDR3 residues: CASESGRISYEQYF. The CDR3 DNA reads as TGTGCCAGCGAGAGCGGGAGGATATCCTACGAGCAGTACTTC.

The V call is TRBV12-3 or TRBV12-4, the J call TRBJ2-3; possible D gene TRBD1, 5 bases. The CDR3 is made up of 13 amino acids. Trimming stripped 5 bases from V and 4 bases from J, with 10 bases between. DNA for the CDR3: TGTGCCAGCAGTCCTTCGACAGCAGATACGCAGTATTTT. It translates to CASSPSTADTQYF.

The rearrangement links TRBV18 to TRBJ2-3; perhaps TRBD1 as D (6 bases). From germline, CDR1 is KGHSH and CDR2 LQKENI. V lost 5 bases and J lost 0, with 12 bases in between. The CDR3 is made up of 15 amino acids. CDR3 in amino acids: CASSDQQGSTDTQYF. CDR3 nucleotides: TGTGCCAGCTCAGACCAACAGGGAAGCACAGATACGCAGTATTTT.

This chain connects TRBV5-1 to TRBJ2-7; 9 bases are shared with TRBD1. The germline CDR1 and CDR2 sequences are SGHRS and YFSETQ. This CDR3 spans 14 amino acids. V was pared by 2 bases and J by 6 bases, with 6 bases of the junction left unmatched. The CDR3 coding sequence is TGCGCCAGCAGCTTATCGGGACAGGGAAGCGAGCAGTACTTC. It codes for CASSLSGQGSEQYF.

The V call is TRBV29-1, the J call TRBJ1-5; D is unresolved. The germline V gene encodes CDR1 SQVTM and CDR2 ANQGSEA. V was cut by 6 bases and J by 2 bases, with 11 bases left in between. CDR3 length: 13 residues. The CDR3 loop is CSVSRSGNQPQHF. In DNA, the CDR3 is TGCAGCGTCTCCCGGAGTGGCAATCAGCCCCAGCATTTT. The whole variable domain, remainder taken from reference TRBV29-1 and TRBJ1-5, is SAVISQKPSRDICQRGTSLTIQCQVDSQVTMMFWYRQQPGQSLTLIATANQGSEATYESGFVIDKFPISRPNLTFSTLTVSNMSPEDSSIYLCSVSRSGNQPQHFGDGTRLSIL.

CDR3 sequence (DNA): TGTGCCACTCAGAAGCGGAGGGGGCAAGAGGGAAATCAGCCCCAGCATTTT. Amino acids: CATQKRRGQEGNQPQHF. The chain is built from TRBV28 and TRBJ1-5; TRBD1 aligns across 7 bases. This CDR3 has 17 amino acids. V gave up 10 bases and J gave up 4 bases; unmatched junction bases: 19. Germline V gives CDR1 MDHEN, CDR2 SYDVKM.

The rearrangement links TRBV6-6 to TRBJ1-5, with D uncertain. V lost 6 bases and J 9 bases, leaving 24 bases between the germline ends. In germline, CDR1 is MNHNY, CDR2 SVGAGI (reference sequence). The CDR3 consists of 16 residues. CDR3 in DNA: TGTGCCAGCAGCCCCATAAACCGGGATCCTCGAGGGCCCCAGCATTTT. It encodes CASSPINRDPRGPQHF.

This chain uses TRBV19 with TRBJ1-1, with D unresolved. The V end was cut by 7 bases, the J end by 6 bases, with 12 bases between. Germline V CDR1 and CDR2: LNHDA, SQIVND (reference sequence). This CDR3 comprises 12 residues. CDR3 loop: CASTSRFAEAFF. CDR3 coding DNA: TGTGCCAGTACCTCTAGGTTCGCTGAAGCTTTCTTT.